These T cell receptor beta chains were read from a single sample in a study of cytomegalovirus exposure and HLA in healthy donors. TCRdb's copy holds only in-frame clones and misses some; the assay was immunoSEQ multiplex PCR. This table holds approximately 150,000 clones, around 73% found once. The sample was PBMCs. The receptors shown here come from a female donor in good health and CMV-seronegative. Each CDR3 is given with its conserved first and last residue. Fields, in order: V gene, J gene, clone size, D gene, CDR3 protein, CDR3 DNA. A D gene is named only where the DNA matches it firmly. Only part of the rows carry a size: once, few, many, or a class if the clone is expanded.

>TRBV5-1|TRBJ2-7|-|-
CASSSFQGMDEQYF
TGCGCCAGCAGCTCCTTCCAGGGTATGGACGAGCAGTACTTC
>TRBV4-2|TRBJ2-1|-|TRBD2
CASSKREDYNEQFF
TGTGCCAGCAGCAAGCGGGAGGACTACAATGAGCAGTTCTTC
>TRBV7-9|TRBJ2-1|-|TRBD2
CASSLFRGGTYNEQFF
TGTGCCAGCAGCTTATTCCGGGGGGGGACCTACAATGAGCAGTTCTTC
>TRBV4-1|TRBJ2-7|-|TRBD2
CASSQGTSDSYEQYF
TGCGCCAGCAGCCAAGGGACTAGCGACTCCTACGAGCAGTACTTC
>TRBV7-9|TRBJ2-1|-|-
CASSLAVAVYNEQFF
TGTGCCAGCAGCTTAGCGGTGGCGGTCTACAATGAGCAGTTCTTC
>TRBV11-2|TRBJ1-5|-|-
CASSPYTGHSNQPQHF
TGTGCCAGCAGCCCTTATACAGGGCATAGCAATCAGCCCCAGCATTTT
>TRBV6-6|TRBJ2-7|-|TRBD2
CASRAQRGGEQYF
TGTGCCAGCAGGGCCCAGCGGGGGGGGGAGCAGTACTTC
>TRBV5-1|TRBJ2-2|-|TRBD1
CASSLSLTGTGDAGELFF
TGCGCCAGCAGCTTGTCCCTAACCGGGACAGGGGACGCCGGGGAGCTGTTTTTT
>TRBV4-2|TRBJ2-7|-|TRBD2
CASSQPPLAGLSYEQYF
TGTGCCAGCAGCCAACCACCCCTAGCGGGGCTCTCCTACGAGCAGTACTTC
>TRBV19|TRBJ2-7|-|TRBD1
CASSQAVGTGRSEQYF
TGTGCCAGTAGCCAGGCAGTCGGGACAGGGCGCTCCGAGCAGTACTTC
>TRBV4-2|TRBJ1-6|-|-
CASSQEVQGRNSPLHF
TGTGCCAGCAGCCAAGAAGTACAGGGCAGGAATTCACCCCTCCACTTT
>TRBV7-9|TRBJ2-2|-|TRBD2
CASSLTDSLTSGSAGELFF
TGTGCCAGCAGCCTTACCGACTCCCTGACTAGCGGGAGCGCCGGGGAGCTGTTTTTT
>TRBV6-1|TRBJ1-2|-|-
CASSESGRARGYTF
TGTGCCAGCAGTGAAAGTGGCAGGGCTCGTGGCTACACCTTC
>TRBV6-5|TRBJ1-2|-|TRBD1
CASSDLGTGGIGYTF
TGTGCCAGCAGTGACTTAGGGACAGGGGGCATTGGCTACACCTTC
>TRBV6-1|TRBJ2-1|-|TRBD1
CASSVGQYNEQFF
TGTGCCAGCAGTGTGGGACAGTACAATGAGCAGTTCTTC
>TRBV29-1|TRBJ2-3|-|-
CSVLSTDTQYF
TGCAGCGTTCTTAGCACAGATACGCAGTATTTT
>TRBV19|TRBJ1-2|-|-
CASSSWEGNYGYTF
TGTGCCAGTAGTTCCTGGGAGGGCAACTATGGCTACACCTTC
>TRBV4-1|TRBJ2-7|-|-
CASSQDNQGPTTYEQYF
TGCGCCAGCAGCCAAGATAACCAGGGGCCCACCACCTACGAGCAGTACTTC
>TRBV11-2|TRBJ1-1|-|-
CASSLGGTGTEAFF
TGTGCCAGCAGCTTAGGAGGCACGGGAACTGAAGCTTTCTTT
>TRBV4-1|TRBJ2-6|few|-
CASSQEEGGAGANVLTF
TGCGCCAGCAGCCAAGAAGAAGGAGGGGCTGGGGCCAACGTCCTGACTTTC
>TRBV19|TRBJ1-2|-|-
CASSIRSGNEDGYTF
TGTGCCAGTAGTATACGTTCAGGGAACGAGGATGGCTACACCTTC
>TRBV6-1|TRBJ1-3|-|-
CASASDPVRGNTIYF
TGTGCCAGCGCCAGCGACCCGGTGCGGGGAAACACCATATATTTT
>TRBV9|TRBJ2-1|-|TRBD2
CASSAGTSGGNEQFF
TGTGCCAGCAGCGCAGGGACTAGCGGGGGAAATGAGCAGTTCTTC
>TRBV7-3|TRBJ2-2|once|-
CASSLYIGRGNTGELFF
TGTGCCAGCAGCTTATATATAGGCAGGGGAAACACCGGGGAGCTGTTTTTT
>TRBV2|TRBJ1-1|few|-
CASSDLTVNTEAFF
TGTGCCAGCAGTGACTTGACTGTGAACACTGAAGCTTTCTTT
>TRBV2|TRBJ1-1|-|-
CASSSTVRRMNTEAFF
TGTGCCAGCAGTTCGACAGTTAGAAGAATGAACACTGAAGCTTTCTTT
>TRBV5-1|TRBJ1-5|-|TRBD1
CASSLEGAQPQHF
TGCGCCAGCAGCTTGGAGGGGGCGCAGCCCCAGCATTTT
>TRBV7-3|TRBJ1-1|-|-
CASSLTTNTEAFF
TGTGCCAGCAGCTTAACGACTAACACTGAAGCTTTCTTT
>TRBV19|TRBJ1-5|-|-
CASMAGVVRNQPQHF
TGTGCCAGTATGGCAGGGGTCGTGCGCAATCAGCCCCAGCATTTT
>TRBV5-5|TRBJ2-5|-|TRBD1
CASSLGDRETQYF
TGTGCCAGCAGCTTGGGGGACAGGGAGACCCAGTACTTC
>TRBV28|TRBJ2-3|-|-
CASRATRGRADTQYF
TGTGCCAGCAGAGCCACTAGGGGGAGAGCAGATACGCAGTATTTT
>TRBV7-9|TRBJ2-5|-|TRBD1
CSSSLKGQGGKTQYF
TGTTCCAGCAGCTTAAAAGGACAGGGTGGTAAGACCCAGTACTTC
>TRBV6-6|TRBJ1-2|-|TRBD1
CASSYSLTGKAKGYTF
TGTGCCAGCAGTTACTCGTTGACAGGGAAAGCAAAGGGCTACACCTTC
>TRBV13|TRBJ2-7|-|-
CASSSGQTYEQYF
TGTGCCAGCAGCTCCGGACAAACCTACGAGCAGTACTTC